Shown below are 14 T cell receptor beta chains from a single sample sequenced in a study of beta chain features in type 1 diabetes. General study points: Moderate but significant shortening of TCRB CDR3s was recorded in all four CD4+ subsets from Type 1 diabetes patients.

Of the isolated RNA, all was reverse transcribed, and so the sequenced material was expressed TCRB transcripts. Assay: immunoSEQ multiplex PCR; the TCRdb copy retains only in-frame clones and omits some. Altogether 120,000 or so clones are present, 15% to 20% being singletons, with the ten largest covering 2% to 3%. Antigens for these TCRs are unknown. Sequenced: central memory CD4+ T cells from blood. These receptors all stem from a young man with type 1 diabetes.

This clone was counted between two and nine times. V is TRBV29-1 and J is TRBJ1-2, with unresolved D. Between the trimmed V and J ends, which lost 3 bases and 7 bases, there was a span of 15 bases. The CDR3 is made up of 13 amino acids. Germline assignment: CDR1 SQVTM and CDR2 ANQGSEA. The CDR3 sequence is CSVEKGQIRGYTF. In DNA, the CDR3 is TGCAGCGTTGAGAAAGGCCAGATACGTGGCTACACCTTC.

This chain links TRBV6-5 with TRBJ1-4; D might be TRBD1 (5 bases). Germline CDR1 reads MNHEY; CDR2 reads SVGAGI. Trimming took off 5 bases at V and 0 bases at J, with 10 bases between the two ends. The CDR3 sequence is 15 residues long. As DNA, the CDR3 is TGTGCCAGCAGTCCGGACACTACAACTAATGAAAAACTGTTTTTT. Protein sequence: CASSPDTTTNEKLFF.

This clone was counted a few times. The J gene is TRBJ2-7, the V gene TRBV5-1; no reliable D call. This CDR3 comprises 13 residues. The V gene lost 1 base and the J gene lost 7 bases, with 12 bases spanning the gap. Germline CDR1 and CDR2: SGHRS and YFSETQ. The CDR3 DNA follows: TGCGCCAGCAGCTTGATAAGCCTGGAAGAGCAGTACTTC. This codes for CASSLISLEEQYF.

J is TRBJ1-4 and V is TRBV30; TRBD1 matches at 8 bases. Germline trimming cut 4 bases from V and 14 bases from J; bases unmatched to any gene: 18. The CDR3 contains 15 residues. The germline CDR1 and CDR2 sequences are GTSNPN and SVGIG (reference sequence). The CDR3: CAWTHLRDRKARLFF. The CDR3 coding sequence is TGTGCCTGGACCCATCTCCGGGACAGGAAGGCTAGGCTGTTTTTT.

This clone was counted once. The V gene is TRBV7-8, the J gene TRBJ1-2; D gene uncertain. Trimming stripped 1 base from V and 4 bases from J, with 4 bases between. Germline assignment: CDR1 SGHVS and CDR2 FQNEAQ. This CDR3 region has 12 residues. CDR3 nucleotides: TGTGCCAGCAGCTTAGGGCCCTATGGCTACACCTTC. Translating gives CASSLGPYGYTF. Combining the CDR3 with reference TRBV7-8 and TRBJ1-2 gives the whole variable domain GAGVSQSPRYKVAKRGQDVALRCDPISGHVSLFWYQQALGQGPEFLTYFQNEAQLDKSGLPSDRFFAERPEGSVSTLKIQRTQQEDSAVYLCASSLGPYGYTFGSGTRLTVV.

This chain joins TRBV9 and TRBJ2-3; D may be TRBD1 or TRBD2 (5 bases each). The CDR3 totals 13 residues. Germline loops: CDR1 SGDLS, CDR2 YYNGEE. The germline V and J ends were trimmed by 9 bases and 2 bases, with 13 bases remaining between them. The CDR3 spells CATGTSDTDTQYF. The CDR3 DNA is TGTGCCACGGGGACCTCAGACACAGATACGCAGTATTTT.

Of note for this clone: The sample has other DNA sequences that encode this CDR3 too. The J gene is TRBJ2-1, the V gene TRBV29-1; D is perhaps TRBD2 (5 bases). Germline V gene data show CDR1 as SQVTM and CDR2 as ANQGSEA. With 2 bases removed from V and 10 bases from J, the gap between germline ends came to 15 bases. The CDR3 has 13 amino acids. The CDR3 DNA reads as TGCAGCGTTGAAACTAGTCTGAGGTCCGAGCAGTTCTTC. Its protein product is CSVETSLRSEQFF.

This chain links TRBV30 with TRBJ1-2; D possibly corresponds to TRBD1 (5 bases). The V gene's germline CDR1 is GTSNPN and CDR2 SVGIG (reference sequence). Trimming cost V 0 bases and J 4 bases, with 9 bases left between them. The length of the CDR3 is 13 residues. The CDR3 nucleotides are TGTGCCTGGAGTGTTACCGGGGCCTATGGCTACACCTTC. This sequence encodes CAWSVTGAYGYTF.

Remarks on this clone: Since a much larger clone is just one base distant, this may be a read error. The CDR3 here is CSSSENLNTGELFF. The CDR3 coding sequence is TGCTCCAGCAGTGAGAATCTCAACACCGGGGAGCTGTTTTTT. The rearrangement joins TRBV10-1 to TRBJ2-2; D is unclear. The CDR3 consists of 14 residues. CDR1 WNHNN and CDR2 SYGVQD come from the germline V gene (reference sequence).

This chain uses TRBV28 with TRBJ2-7; D unclear. The length of the CDR3 is 15 residues. Trimming took 5 bases from V and 3 from J, leaving 17 bases between them. Germline values: CDR1 MDHEN, CDR2 SYDVKM. CDR3 in amino acids: CASSPPRTVDYEQYF. DNA for the CDR3: TGTGCCAGCAGTCCACCCCGGACCGTAGACTACGAGCAGTACTTC. Filled out from reference TRBV28 and TRBJ2-7, the complete variable domain reads DVKVTQSSRYLVKRTGEKVFLECVQDMDHENMFWYRQDPGLGLRLIYFSYDVKMKEKGDIPEGYSVSREKKERFSLILESASTNQTSMYLCASSPPRTVDYEQYFGPGTRLTVT.

This clone was observed a few times. This rearrangement joins TRBV29-1 to TRBJ1-2, with D possibly matching TRBD1 (6 bases). V lost 7 bases and J 4 bases, leaving 13 bases between the germline ends. The CDR3 spans 12 residues. Per germline, CDR1 SQVTM and CDR2 ANQGSEA. The CDR3 DNA follows: TGCAGCGCCCACGGGGGGGCCTATGGCTACACCTTC. Its translation: CSAHGGAYGYTF.

This clone occurred once. The chain is built from TRBV9 and TRBJ1-1, with D hard to call. The germline V gene has CDR1 SGDLS and CDR2 YYNGEE. V gave up 0 bases and J gave up 3 bases, with 6 bases separating them. CDR3 size: 13 residues. CDR3: CASSVDAYTEAFF. CDR3 nucleotides: TGTGCCAGCAGCGTAGATGCCTACACTGAAGCTTTCTTT.

This sequence joins TRBV7-9 and TRBJ1-3; 8 bases are shared with TRBD1. The germline gives CDR1 SEHNR, CDR2 FQNEAQ (reference sequence). This CDR3 has 14 amino acids. Trimming at V came to 5 bases and at J to 7 bases, leaving 7 bases not matched to a gene. CDR3 region: CASSQGQGPNTIYF. The CDR3 DNA is TGTGCCAGCAGCCAAGGACAGGGTCCGAACACCATATATTTT.

V is TRBV6-5 and J is TRBJ2-7, with 8 bases that match TRBD1. The junction had 2 bases not matched to a gene; V was cut back by 2 bases and J by 2 bases. The germline gives CDR1 MNHEY, CDR2 SVGAGI. This CDR3 contains 14 residues. CDR3 sequence reads: CASSYPTGAYEQYF. The CDR3 nucleotides read TGTGCCAGCAGTTACCCGACAGGGGCCTACGAGCAGTACTTC.